The present entry profiles one T cell receptor beta chain with its context. These data are taken from a study of blood T cell repertoires in COVID-19. Across the study: Samples representing acute and convalescent COVID-19 were sourced from the United States, Italy and Spain.

Germline V gene sequence: CDR1 MNHEY, CDR2 SVGAGI. This CDR3 contains 15 residues. The trim removed 6 bases at V and 5 bases at J, leaving 12 bases unmatched. In the original processing: Nucleated cell counts were estimated from reference gene primer amplification. TCRdb's table, derived via immunoSEQ multiplex PCR, lists solely in-frame clones and lacks some. For V, J and clone size, that table is used; D and trimming come from the DNA. In the table there are 240,000 or so clones, 86% of which are singletons. Material for sequencing was peripheral blood. V gene TRBV6-5 combines with J gene TRBJ2-7; the match to TRBD1 covers 8 bases. The receptor was isolated from an elderly man with acute or convalescent COVID-19. In DNA form, the CDR3 reads TGTGCCAGCAGCGCCTGGGACAGGCCGGGGGACGAGCAGTACTTC. Translating it yields CASSAWDRPGDEQYF.